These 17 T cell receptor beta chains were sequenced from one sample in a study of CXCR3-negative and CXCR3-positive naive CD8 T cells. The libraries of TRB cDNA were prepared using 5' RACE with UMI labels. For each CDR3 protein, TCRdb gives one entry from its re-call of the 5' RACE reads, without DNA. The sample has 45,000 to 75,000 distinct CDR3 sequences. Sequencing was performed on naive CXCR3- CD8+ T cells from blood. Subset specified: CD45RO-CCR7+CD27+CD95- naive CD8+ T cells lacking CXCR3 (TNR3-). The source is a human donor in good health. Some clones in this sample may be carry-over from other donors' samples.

CDR3 loop: CASSLGTGSYEQYF. V is TRBV7-2 and J is TRBJ2-7; checking the TCRdb D call of TRBD1 is not possible without DNA. The CDR3 length is 14 residues. Germline V gives CDR1 SGHTA, CDR2 FQGNSA. The full variable domain, with the rest looked up from reference TRBV7-2 and TRBJ2-7, is GAGVSQSPSNKVTEKGKDVELRCDPISGHTALYWYRQSLGQGLEFLIYFQGNSAPDKSGLPSDRFSAERTGGSVSTLTIQRTQQEDSAVYLCASSLGTGSYEQYFGPGTRLTVT.

This CDR3 reads CASSDRAPHTNYGYTF. The chain couples TRBV25-1 to TRBJ1-2; the D gene TCRdb calls, TRBD1, cannot be checked with no DNA. This CDR3 has 16 residues. The V gene's germline CDR1 is MGHDK and CDR2 SYGVNS.

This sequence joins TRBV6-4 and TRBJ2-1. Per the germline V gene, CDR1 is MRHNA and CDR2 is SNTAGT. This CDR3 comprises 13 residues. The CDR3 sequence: CASSFGPTDEQFF.

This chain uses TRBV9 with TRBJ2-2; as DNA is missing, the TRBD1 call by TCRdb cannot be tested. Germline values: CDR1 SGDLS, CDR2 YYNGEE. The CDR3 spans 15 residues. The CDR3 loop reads CASSWTALNTGELFF.

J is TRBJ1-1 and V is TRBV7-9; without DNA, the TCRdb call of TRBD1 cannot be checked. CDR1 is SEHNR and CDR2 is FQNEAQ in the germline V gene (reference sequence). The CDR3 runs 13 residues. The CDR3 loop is CASSLAGATEAFF.

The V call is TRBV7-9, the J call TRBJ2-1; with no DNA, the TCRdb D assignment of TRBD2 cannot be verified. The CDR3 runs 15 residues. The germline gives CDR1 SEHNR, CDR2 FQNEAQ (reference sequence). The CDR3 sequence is CASSAGGASYNEQFF.

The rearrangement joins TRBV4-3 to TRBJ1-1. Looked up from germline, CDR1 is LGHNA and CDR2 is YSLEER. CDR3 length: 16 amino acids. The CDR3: CASSQDSVHVNTEAFF.

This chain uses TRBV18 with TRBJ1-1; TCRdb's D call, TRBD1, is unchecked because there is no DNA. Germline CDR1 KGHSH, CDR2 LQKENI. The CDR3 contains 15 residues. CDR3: CASSPPKGRSTEAFF. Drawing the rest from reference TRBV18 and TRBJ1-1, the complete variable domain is NAGVMQNPRHLVRRRGQEARLRCSPMKGHSHVYWYRQLPEEGLKFMVYLQKENIIDESGMPKERFSAEFPKEGPSILRIQQVVRGDSAAYFCASSPPKGRSTEAFFGQGTRLTVV.

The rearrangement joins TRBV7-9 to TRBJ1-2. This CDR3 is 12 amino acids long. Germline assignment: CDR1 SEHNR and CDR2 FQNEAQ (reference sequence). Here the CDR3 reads CADSAANYGYTF.

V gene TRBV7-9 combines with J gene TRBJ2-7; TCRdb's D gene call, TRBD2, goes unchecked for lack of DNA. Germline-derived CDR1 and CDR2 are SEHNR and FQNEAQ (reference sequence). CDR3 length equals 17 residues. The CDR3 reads CASSLGTSGVPSYEQYF.

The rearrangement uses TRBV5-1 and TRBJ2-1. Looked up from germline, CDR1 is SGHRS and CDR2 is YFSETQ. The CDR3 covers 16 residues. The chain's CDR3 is CASSLAVTEMINEQFF.

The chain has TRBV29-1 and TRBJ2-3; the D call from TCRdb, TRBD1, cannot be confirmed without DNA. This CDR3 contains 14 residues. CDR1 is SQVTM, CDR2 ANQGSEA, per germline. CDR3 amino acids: CSVIPWDSTDTQYF.

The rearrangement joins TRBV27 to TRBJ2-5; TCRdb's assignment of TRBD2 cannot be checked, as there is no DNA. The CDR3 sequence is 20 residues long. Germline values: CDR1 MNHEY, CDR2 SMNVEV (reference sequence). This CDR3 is CASSLTPGLAGGPPQETQYF.

The CDR3 spells CATSRSPTDRAYEQYF. The chain joins TRBV15 to TRBJ2-7; TCRdb calls TRBD1, which cannot be checked without DNA. CDR1 is LNHNV and CDR2 is YYDKDF in the germline V gene (reference sequence). There are 16 residues in the CDR3.

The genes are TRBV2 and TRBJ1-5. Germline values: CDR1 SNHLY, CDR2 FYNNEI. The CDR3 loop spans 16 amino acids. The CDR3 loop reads CASIEGTLVGNQPQHF. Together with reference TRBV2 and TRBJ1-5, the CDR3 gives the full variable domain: EPEVTQTPSHQVTQMGQEVILRCVPISNHLYFYWYRQILGQKVEFLVSFYNNEISEKSEIFDDQFSVERPDGSNFTLKIRSTKLEDSAMYFCASIEGTLVGNQPQHFGDGTRLSIL.

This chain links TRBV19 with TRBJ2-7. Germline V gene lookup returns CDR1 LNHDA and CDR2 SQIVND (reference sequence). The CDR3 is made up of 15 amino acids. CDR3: CASSIADVSSYEQYF. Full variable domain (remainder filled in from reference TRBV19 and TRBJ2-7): DGGITQSPKYLFRKEGQNVTLSCEQNLNHDAMYWYRQDPGQGLRLIYYSQIVNDFQKGDIAEGYSVSREKKESFPLTVTSAQKNPTAFYLCASSIADVSSYEQYFGPGTRLTVT.

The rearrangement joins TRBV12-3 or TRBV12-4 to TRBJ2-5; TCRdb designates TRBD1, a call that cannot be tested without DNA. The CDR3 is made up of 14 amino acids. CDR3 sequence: CASSSQGLQETQYF.